The 7 T cell receptor beta chains reported below all come from one sample, sequenced in a study of monozygotic twins with cystic fibrosis (dated by TCRdb to the early 2020s). Library preparation was by the immunoSEQ multiplex PCR assay. TCRdb obtained this table from immuneACCESS and retained in-frame rearrangements with V and J assigned. These tables miss some clones; where compared with another copy, unresolved V genes account for less than half of the shortfall, and the remainder is unexplained. This sample has about 24,000 clones in its table, and around 93% of those were observed once. The ten largest clones capture under 0.3% of the sample. Specimen: blood. The receptor set was obtained from a girl between 2 and 10 years old with cystic fibrosis.

V gene TRBV4-3 combines with J gene TRBJ2-6; D is ambiguous. CDR1 is LGHNA, CDR2 YSLEER, per germline. With 0 bases removed from V and 0 bases from J, the gap between germline ends came to 6 bases. The CDR3 is made up of 16 amino acids. Written as DNA, the CDR3 is TGCGCCAGCAGCCAAGATGGCAGCTCTGGGGCCAACGTCCTGACTTTC. This gives the protein CASSQDGSSGANVLTF.

The CDR3 is CACTGQGLVGAFF. CDR3 DNA sequence: TGTGCCTGCACCGGACAGGGTTTGGTAGGGGCTTTCTTT. V and J are TRBV30 and TRBJ1-1; 8 nucleotides match TRBD1. Per the germline V gene, CDR1 is GTSNPN and CDR2 is SVGIG (reference sequence). Unmatched junction bases numbered 14, after V lost 6 bases and J lost 11 bases. CDR3 length: 13 amino acids.

This clone was detected only once. This chain connects TRBV4-3 to TRBJ2-3, with TRBD1 as a possible D gene (8 bases). V gave up 2 bases and J gave up 1 base, with 19 bases separating them. The germline V gene encodes CDR1 LGHNA and CDR2 YSLEER. This CDR3 has 18 amino acids. DNA for the CDR3: TGCGCCAGCAGCCAAACAGGGGGAAGGGGGGGTGGCACAGATACGCAGTATTTT. Protein product: CASSQTGGRGGGTDTQYF.

The CDR3, as DNA: TGTGCCAGCAGCGTAACAGGGGGCTTGTGGGACGGGGAGCTGTTTTTT. Translating it yields CASSVTGGLWDGELFF. The gene calls are TRBV7-2 and TRBJ2-2; TRBD1 agrees at 9 bases. The germline V gene encodes CDR1 SGHTA and CDR2 FQGNSA. The CDR3 sequence is 16 residues long. The junction had 11 bases not matched to a gene; V was cut back by 5 bases and J by 7 bases.

The V gene is TRBV28, the J gene TRBJ1-5; 7 bases fit TRBD1. The CDR3 is 14 amino acids. J lost 5 bases, V lost 5 bases, and 6 bases had no gene match. CDR1 is MDHEN, CDR2 SYDVKM, per germline. CDR3 nucleotides: TGTGCCAGCAGTCAGGGGGGGGACCATCAGCCCCAGCATTTT. Protein product: CASSQGGDHQPQHF.

The chain combines TRBV9 with TRBJ1-2; no clear D. The CDR3 sequence is 16 residues long. Per germline, CDR1 SGDLS and CDR2 YYNGEE. The V gene lost 0 bases and the J gene lost 3 bases, with 15 bases spanning the gap. The CDR3 here is CASSVGSGRADYGYTF. The CDR3 DNA sequence: TGTGCCAGCAGCGTAGGGTCGGGTCGGGCCGACTATGGCTACACCTTC.

This clone has only one observation. CDR3 protein: CASRPPDIGQYNTGELFF. DNA for the CDR3: TGTGCCAGCAGGCCTCCTGACATAGGACAGTATAACACCGGGGAGCTGTTTTTT. The genes are TRBV9 and TRBJ2-2, with D perhaps TRBD1 (6 bases). From germline, CDR1 is SGDLS and CDR2 YYNGEE. The ends were cut back, 5 bases at V and 2 bases at J, with 22 bases in the middle. The length of the CDR3 is 18 residues.